This T cell receptor (beta chain) was sequenced during a study of T cell responses to AZD1222 COVID-19 vaccine. Study-wide results and caveats: Most donors were white British and more were female, and clonal diversity was possibly underestimated.

It was second doses at about 4 or about 12 weeks that were pooled. Details on this clone: What it binds is unknown.

Assay: immunoSEQ multiplex PCR; the TCRdb copy retains only in-frame clones and omits some. The table shows some 180,000 clones, with 94% occurring only once. The CDR3 covers 17 residues. With 5 bases clipped from V and 1 base from J, the junction kept 12 bases outside the gene matches. Germline V CDR1 and CDR2: SEHNR, FQNEAQ (reference sequence). The input for sequencing was peripheral blood, taken 28 days after the second AZD1222 dose. The TCR originated in an adult who received the AZD1222 COVID-19 vaccine. The chain carries TRBV7-9 and TRBJ2-3, with 7 nucleotides matching TRBD1. The CDR3 DNA reads TGTGCCAGCAGCAGAAGCTCTGACAGGGTCGGCACAGATACGCAGTATTTT. Its protein is CASSRSSDRVGTDTQYF.